The 27 T cell receptor beta chains in this list originate from one sample, sequenced in a study of T-cell memory formation after mild COVID-19. Each CDR3 protein gets one entry after TCRdb re-called the 5' RACE reads with MiXCR. The sample yields a few hundred thousand distinct CDR3 sequences, 20% to 25% seen once. Sequencing used PBMCs or a T cell subset sorted from them (not recorded which). Every receptor here comes from a man younger than 35 who had mild COVID-19 (a few samples of this study predate the infection). Cell type and time point are not known.

V usage is TRBV12-3 or TRBV12-4 and J usage is TRBJ1-1; D gene unclear. The ends were cut back, 4 bases at V and 3 bases at J, with 6 bases in the middle. This CDR3 spans 12 amino acids. CDR3 coding DNA: TGTGCCAGCAGTTGGACGGACACTGAAGCTTTCTTT. This sequence encodes CASSWTDTEAFF.

The chain recombines TRBV19 with TRBJ1-4, with no clear D. CDR3 length: 15 amino acids. Germline values: CDR1 LNHDA, CDR2 SQIVND (reference sequence). The V end lost 0 bases, the J end lost 5 bases, and 10 bases lay between the germline ends. CDR3 sequence (DNA): TGTGCCAGTAGTATAGACGGACTGCAGAATGAAAAACTGTTTTTT. Translating gives CASSIDGLQNEKLFF.

This clonotype was detected only a few times. This sequence joins TRBV24-1 and TRBJ1-1, with D possibly matching TRBD1 (5 bases). Germline CDR1 and CDR2: KGHDR and SFDVKD. The germline V and J ends were trimmed by 7 bases and 1 base, with 12 bases remaining between them. The CDR3 has 14 amino acids. CDR3 sequence reads: CATRGTGGNTEAFF. The DNA of the CDR3 is TGTGCCACCAGGGGCACCGGGGGGAACACTGAAGCTTTCTTT.

The rearrangement uses TRBV15 and TRBJ2-5; 10 bases match TRBD1. V was pared by 1 base and J by 5 bases, with 7 bases of the junction left unmatched. Germline V gene sequence: CDR1 LNHNV, CDR2 YYDKDF (reference sequence). CDR3 length: 16 residues. CDR3 sequence: CATSRGGQGYRETQYF. Written as DNA, the CDR3 is TGTGCCACCAGCAGAGGGGGACAGGGGTACAGGGAGACCCAGTACTTC.

The genes are TRBV7-9 and TRBJ2-5; D is unresolved. The V gene lost 1 base and the J gene lost 5 bases, with 14 bases spanning the gap. Germline assignment: CDR1 SEHNR and CDR2 FQNEAQ (reference sequence). CDR3 length equals 15 residues. CDR3 bases: TGTGCCAGCAGCTTAGTCGCTCTTCGGATGGAGACCCAGTACTTC. Protein sequence: CASSLVALRMETQYF. Full variable domain (missing parts from reference TRBV7-9 and TRBJ2-5): DTGVSQNPRHKITKRGQNVTFRCDPISEHNRLYWYRQTLGQGPEFLTYFQNEAQLEKSRLLSDRFSAERPKGSFSTLEIQRTEQGDSAMYLCASSLVALRMETQYFGPGTRLLVL.

This clonotype was counted only a few times. This chain links TRBV20-1 with TRBJ2-7; unclear D gene. The CDR3 extends over 13 amino acids. The germline V and J ends were trimmed by 5 bases and 2 bases, with 13 bases remaining between them. CDR1 is DFQATT, CDR2 SNEGSKA, per germline (reference sequence). The CDR3 nucleotides are TGCAGTGCTCTTCGGACGCCTACCTACGAGCAGTACGTC. This codes for CSALRTPTYEQYV.

This clonotype has ten or more counts. The V gene is TRBV5-1, the J gene TRBJ2-7, with 7 bases fitting TRBD2. The CDR3 covers 14 residues. Trimming cost V 1 base and J 2 bases; bases outside gene matches: 3. The germline CDR1 and CDR2 sequences are SGHRS and YFSETQ. The CDR3 sequence: CASSLSGGTYEQYF. CDR3 sequence (DNA): TGCGCCAGCAGCTTGTCGGGGGGTACCTACGAGCAGTACTTC.

This chain uses TRBV6-6 with TRBJ2-1; TRBD2 is a possible D gene (6 bases). The CDR3 sequence is 13 residues long. Trimming shortened V by 8 bases and J by 11 bases, and 19 bases separated the two germline ends. CDR1 and CDR2 (germline): MNHNY, SVGAGI (reference sequence). The DNA of the CDR3 is TGTGCCAGCCGGGACTCCGAAGGAAGGCAGCAGTTCTTC. Its translation is CASRDSEGRQQFF.

In its sample, this clonotype was seen a few times. This chain's CDR3 is CASSHLRDRGEQFF. CDR3 in DNA: TGCGCCAGCAGCCACCTCCGGGACAGGGGTGAGCAGTTCTTC. The chain is built from TRBV4-1 and TRBJ2-1; 10 bases are a match to TRBD1. The CDR3 totals 14 residues. Unmatched junction bases numbered 5, after V lost 3 bases and J lost 9 bases. CDR1 is MGHRA, CDR2 YSYEKL, per germline.

This clonotype appeared a few times. The gene calls are TRBV28 and TRBJ1-1; 7 bases fit TRBD1. CDR1 MDHEN and CDR2 SYDVKM come from the germline V gene. This CDR3 is 13 amino acids long. The V and J ends lost 7 bases and 5 bases, in that order; junction bases with no gene match: 7. Here the CDR3 reads CASKPGGWTEAFF. DNA of the CDR3: TGTGCCAGCAAACCAGGGGGTTGGACTGAAGCTTTCTTT.

In its sample, this clonotype was seen a few times. The J gene is TRBJ2-5, the V gene TRBV5-4; the D gene is possibly TRBD1 (6 bases). The CDR3 runs to 14 residues. Trimming took 4 bases from V and 0 from J, leaving 10 bases between them. CDR1 SGHNT and CDR2 YYREEE come from the germline V gene (reference sequence). CDR3 DNA sequence: TGTGCCAGCAGCCCACGACAGGACCAAGAGACCCAGTACTTC. Translated, it gives CASSPRQDQETQYF. Looking up the rest from reference TRBV5-4 and TRBJ2-5 gives the full variable domain: ETGVTQSPTHLIKTRGQQVTLRCSSQSGHNTVSWYQQALGQGPQFIFQYYREEENGRGNFPPRFSGLQFPNYSSELNVNALELDDSALYLCASSPRQDQETQYFGPGTRLLVL.

A few counts support this clonotype. The chain joins TRBV29-1 to TRBJ2-2, with 7 bases lining up with TRBD2. Germline CDR1 is SQVTM and CDR2 is ANQGSEA. This CDR3 spans 14 amino acids. V lost 5 bases, J lost 1 base, and 4 bases stayed unmatched. The CDR3 DNA follows: TGCAGCGTTATAAGCGGGGTGAACACCGGGGAGCTGTTTTTT. This translates into CSVISGVNTGELFF.

This clonotype turned up a few times. V is TRBV3-1 and J is TRBJ2-4, with D hard to call. V lost 8 bases and J lost 0, with 8 bases in between. Germline V gene lookup returns CDR1 LGHDT and CDR2 YNNKEL (reference sequence). The CDR3 is made up of 13 amino acids. DNA for the CDR3: TGTGCCAGCGGAGCCCTAGCCAAAAACATTCAGTACTTC. Amino acid sequence: CASGALAKNIQYF. The full variable domain, in which reference TRBV3-1 and TRBJ2-4 provide the parts outside the CDR3, is DTAVSQTPKYLVTQMGNDKSIKCEQNLGHDTMYWYKQDSKKFLKIMFSYNNKELIINETVPNRFSPKSPDKAHLNLHINSLELGDSAVYFCASGALAKNIQYFGAGTRLSVL.

This clonotype was recorded many times. The rearrangement uses TRBV9 and TRBJ1-1; possible D gene TRBD1, 5 bases. The CDR3 loop spans 14 amino acids. Trimming pared 0 bases from V and 4 bases from J, leaving 10 bases between. Germline CDR1 is SGDLS and CDR2 is YYNGEE. CDR3 loop: CASSVVGGGTEAFF. The CDR3 DNA follows: TGTGCCAGCAGCGTAGTCGGGGGAGGCACTGAAGCTTTCTTT.

The chain employs TRBV6-5 and TRBJ2-3; 9 bases are a match to TRBD2. Germline lookup yields CDR1 MNHEY and CDR2 SVGAGI. V lost 0 bases to trimming and J lost 6 bases; unmatched junction nucleotides: 10. The CDR3 covers 17 residues. The CDR3 loop reads CASSYSFSGGPGDTQYF. The CDR3 DNA sequence: TGTGCCAGCAGTTACTCATTTAGCGGGGGACCTGGGGATACGCAGTATTTT.

CDR3 in amino acids: CASSPRVQANTGELFF. CDR3 nucleotide sequence: TGCGCCAGCAGCCCACGTGTCCAGGCGAACACCGGGGAGCTGTTTTTT. The chain is built from TRBV5-1 and TRBJ2-2; D is undetermined. V gave up 4 bases and J gave up 0 bases, with 13 bases separating them. Germline V CDR1 and CDR2: SGHRS, YFSETQ. The CDR3 contains 16 residues.

This clonotype was detected only a few times. V usage is TRBV6-5 and J usage is TRBJ1-1, with TRBD1 matching 10 bases. Trimming removed 10 bases from V and 1 base from J; junction bases left unmatched: 6. Looked up from germline, CDR1 is MNHEY and CDR2 is SVGAGI. CDR3 size: 14 residues. CDR3 nucleotides: TGTGCCACCACCCGGGACAGGGGGAACACTGAAGCTTTCTTT. Translated, it gives CATTRDRGNTEAFF.

This clonotype has only a few counts. Written as DNA, the CDR3 is TGCGCCAGCAGCCCTACACCGAATTTCTCTGGAAACACCATATATTTT. Amino acids: CASSPTPNFSGNTIYF. The rearrangement links TRBV5-1 to TRBJ1-3, with unresolved D. The germline V gene encodes CDR1 SGHRS and CDR2 YFSETQ. V was trimmed by 4 bases and J by 0 bases, leaving 14 bases between them. CDR3 length: 16 amino acids.

On this clonotype: The CDR3 carries no conserved terminal phenylalanine or tryptophan, so it likely arises from a read error. CDR3: CASSVGGGPDRANTEAFS. The CDR3, as DNA: TGTGCCAGCAGCGTAGGGGGCGGACCTGATAGGGCGAACACTGAAGCTTTCTCT. The chain recombines TRBV9 with TRBJ1-1; perhaps TRBD1 as D (5 bases). The germline gives CDR1 SGDLS, CDR2 YYNGEE. The CDR3 covers 18 residues. Trimming took off 0 bases at V and 1 base at J, with 19 bases between the two ends.

This clonotype occurred a few times. V is TRBV12-3 or TRBV12-4 and J is TRBJ1-1, with unresolved D. The CDR3 is 14 residues long. V gave up 5 bases and J gave up 3 bases, with 13 bases separating them. The CDR3 coding sequence is TGTGCCAGCAGTGAGTGGGTTTCGTACACTGAAGCTTTCTTT. This gives the protein CASSEWVSYTEAFF.

The rearrangement joins TRBV24-1 to TRBJ1-2; 7 nucleotides line up with TRBD1. The length of the CDR3 is 15 residues. The J segment lost 5 bases and the V segment lost 4 bases, leaving 9 bases of the junction unmatched. The germline gives CDR1 KGHDR, CDR2 SFDVKD. Written as DNA, the CDR3 is TGTGCCACCAGTGACAACACCGGGACAGCGTATGGCTACACCTTC. This translates into CATSDNTGTAYGYTF.

This clonotype was recorded a few times. The chain recombines TRBV12-3 or TRBV12-4 with TRBJ1-4; the D is unclear. Trimming removed 6 bases at V and 7 bases at J, with 15 bases between. The CDR3 is 14 residues long. The CDR3 spells CASSPSRSGEKLFF. In DNA, the CDR3 is TGTGCCAGCAGCCCTAGTCGGTCGGGTGAAAAACTGTTTTTT.

This chain connects TRBV5-1 to TRBJ1-4; D is perhaps TRBD1 (5 bases). V shed 3 bases and J shed 5 bases, with 14 bases lying between them. Per germline, CDR1 SGHRS and CDR2 YFSETQ. This CDR3 comprises 15 residues. CDR3 sequence: CASSSPGLQNEKLFF. Here the CDR3 DNA reads TGCGCCAGCAGCTCCCCGGGACTGCAGAATGAAAAACTGTTTTTT. Full variable domain (remainder filled in from reference TRBV5-1 and TRBJ1-4): KAGVTQTPRYLIKTRGQQVTLSCSPISGHRSVSWYQQTPGQGLQFLFEYFSETQRNKGNFPGRFSGRQFSNSRSEMNVSTLELGDSALYLCASSSPGLQNEKLFFGSGTQLSVL.

This clonotype was seen at least ten times. The chain employs TRBV5-1 and TRBJ2-3, with no clear D. Trimming cost V 5 bases and J 4 bases, with 5 bases left between them. Germline V CDR1 and CDR2: SGHRS, YFSETQ. The CDR3 is 11 amino acids. CDR3 in amino acids: CASRSADTQYF. CDR3 nucleotide sequence: TGCGCCAGCAGATCGGCAGATACGCAGTATTTT.

This clonotype turned up a few times. J is TRBJ2-7 and V is TRBV4-3, with a tentative D call TRBD2 (6 bases). Germline CDR1 is LGHNA and CDR2 is YSLEER. The length of the CDR3 is 16 residues. Trimming took 0 bases from V and 5 from J, leaving 17 bases between them. CDR3 bases: TGCGCCAGCAGCCAAGAAAGTCAGGAGGGGCGGAACGAGCAGTACTTC. Amino acids: CASSQESQEGRNEQYF.

The chain couples TRBV7-9 to TRBJ2-1, with 8 nucleotides matching TRBD1. The V gene's germline CDR1 is SEHNR and CDR2 FQNEAQ (reference sequence). V gave up 1 base and J gave up 5 bases; unmatched junction bases: 7. This CDR3 is 16 amino acids long. The CDR3: CASSLVWTGCHNEQFF. As DNA, the CDR3 is TGTGCCAGCAGCTTAGTGTGGACAGGGTGCCACAATGAGCAGTTCTTC.

This chain uses TRBV5-5 with TRBJ1-1, with D perhaps TRBD1 (5 bases). Trimming took off 3 bases at V and 0 bases at J, with 18 bases between the two ends. The CDR3 runs to 17 residues. The germline V gene encodes CDR1 SGHKS and CDR2 YYEKEE (reference sequence). In DNA form, the CDR3 reads TGTGCCAGCAGCTCCGGGGCGGGGTGGATCATGAACACTGAAGCTTTCTTT. Translated: CASSSGAGWIMNTEAFF.